This TCR beta chain was identified during a study of T-cell memory formation after mild COVID-19 listed by TCRdb under 2021. Background on the whole study: TCR sequence clusters from the two donors were found to be largely donor specific. In a couple of donors, T-cell clones that expanded and contracted after mild COVID-19 were followed by sequencing TCRalpha and TCRbeta repertoires longitudinally. The cohort comprised two young, previously healthy adult volunteers, one female and one male.

This clonotype has more than one count but fewer than ten. The antigen it binds to is not known. No base-level quality is on record; no much larger clone is a single base apart. What the research found in general, with its limitations: Some responding clones were found in pre-infection memory, which suggests that pre-existing cross-reactive memory T cells took part in the SARS-CoV-2 response. Only two mild cases were covered by the study, and larger cohorts that include severe cases with pre-infection samples were considered necessary. Contracting CD4+ clones turned up mainly in the CM and EM memory subsets, whereas EMRA was where CD8+ clones were enriched. Clones that contracted from day 15 to 85 showed balanced CD4/CD8 phenotypes, whereas a second wave of clones that expanded from day 15 to 37 leaned towards CD4+. Whether the second-wave clones peaking on day 37 were SARS-CoV-2 specific was not confirmed.

The germline V gene provides CDR1 SGHRS and CDR2 YFSETQ. Trimming takes 0 bases from V and 2 bases from J, and the germline ends sit 12 bases apart. The CDR3, cysteine through phenylalanine, is 15 amino acids long. Only the CDR3 region is kept as DNA, spanning 45 bases read in frame from base 1. PBMCs were isolated by Ficoll-Paque density gradient centrifugation. The instrument given in TCRdb is Illumina NovaSeq 6000. Using 5'RACE with constant-segment primers, TCRalpha and TCRbeta cDNA libraries were constructed, with sample barcodes and unique molecular identifiers added in the process. Trizol reagent was used to extract RNA from every sample. Amplification of the libraries took two PCR steps, and the second step added a second sample barcode plus Illumina TruSeq adapters. Sequencing of the libraries was done on an Illumina NovaSeq, producing 2 x 150 bp paired-end reads. Under the source paper's analysis protocol: With migec v1.2.7, reads were demultiplexed and then collapsed into UMI-guided consensus sequences. Using mixcr v2.1.11, UMI consensuses were aligned to TRA and TRB V and J templates and then assembled into clonotypes. Clonotypes were classified as expanded or contracted when called significant by both edgeR and NoisET, with noise models trained on biological replicates. edgeR calls used a false discovery rate-adjusted p below 0.01 and a log2 fold-change threshold of 1. As an exploratory analysis of dynamics, PCA with hierarchical clustering was applied to max-normalized trajectories of the 1000 most abundant clonotypes. Separately sequenced CD4+ and CD8+ repertoires were used to assign a CD4 or CD8 phenotype to each responding clone. TCRdb handled the public reads itself, with Q25 trimming in fastp and clone calling in MiXCR, and kept productive beta chains. Rows are unified per CDR3 protein, each entry keeping the most common DNA and genes. Here the V and J calls rest on TCRdb's processing, not on the authors' analysis. The sample data list under 400,000 distinct CDR3 sequences, and 25% to 30% of these were observed just once. The ten largest clones capture roughly 13% of the sample.

This sequence originates from an adult woman who had mild COVID-19 (a few samples of this study predate the infection). The sample titles of this study are shuffled in the database, so cell type and time point are left out; the donor was told from shared clones. This chain is built from TRBV5-1 and TRBJ2-7, with no D gene named confidently. Sequencing used PBMCs or a T cell subset sorted from them (not recorded which). The sequenced DNA: TGCGCCAGCAGCTTGGGAACGCATAAACCCTACGAGCAGTACTTC. Its protein is CASSLGTHKPYEQYF.